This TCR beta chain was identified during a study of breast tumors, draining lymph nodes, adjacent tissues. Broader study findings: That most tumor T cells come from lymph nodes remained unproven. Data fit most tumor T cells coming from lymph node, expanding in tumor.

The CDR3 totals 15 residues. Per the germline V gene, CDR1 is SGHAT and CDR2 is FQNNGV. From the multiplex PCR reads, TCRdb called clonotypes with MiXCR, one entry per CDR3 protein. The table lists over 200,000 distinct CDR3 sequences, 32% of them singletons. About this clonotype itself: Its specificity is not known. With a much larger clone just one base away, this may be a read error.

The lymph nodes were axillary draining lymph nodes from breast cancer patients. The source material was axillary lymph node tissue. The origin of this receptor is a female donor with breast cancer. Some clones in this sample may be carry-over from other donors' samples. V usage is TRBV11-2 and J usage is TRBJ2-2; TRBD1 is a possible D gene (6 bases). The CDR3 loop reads CASSPRQANTGELSF. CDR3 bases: TGTGCCAGCAGCCCCCGACAGGCGAACACCGGGGAGCTGTCTTTT.